This TCR beta chain appears in the sequencing data of a study of neurological immune-mediated disorders. Study-wide findings and caveats: Multiple sclerosis was found to have the least TCR clonal expansion, below healthy controls, and HTLV-1-associated myelopathy the most. CDR3 amino acid sequences of expanded clones were not shared across subjects, a result suggesting private repertoires in all groups.

The CDR3 has 12 residues. The V end lost 4 bases, the J end lost 0 bases, and 4 bases lay between the germline ends. CDR1 WNHNN and CDR2 SYGVQD come from the germline V gene (reference sequence). This clonotype was seen many times. Its antigen is as yet unknown. Per sequencing run, 15-18 subjects together gave over 170 million TCR-beta sequences. TCRdb passed the 5' RACE reads through MiXCR, listing each CDR3 protein once. This sample has tens of thousands of distinct CDR3 sequences, with about 10% found just once. The time point here: longitudinal time-point 1 (baseline). 2 million PBMCs stored at -80 C were the source of the unsorted libraries.

The receptor was derived from a male donor with HTLV-1-associated myelopathy (HAM/TSP). Sequencing was carried out using PBMCs. V and J are TRBV10-1 and TRBJ2-7; no clear D gene. The CDR3 DNA follows: TGCGCCAGCAGTGGGACCTCCTACGAGCAGTACTTC. Translation gives CASSGTSYEQYF.